Listed below are T cell receptor beta chains from one sample, sequenced in a study of beta chain features in type 1 diabetes. Sequencing used immunoSEQ multiplex PCR; TCRdb keeps in-frame clones, though not all of them. The repertoire holds 900,000 or so clones, with roughly 16% as singletons. Sequencing input: naive CD4+ T cells from blood. These receptors were taken from a woman aged 18-29 years in good health. The CDR3 runs from the conserved cysteine through the conserved F or W. Fields, in order: J gene, D gene, V gene, clone size, CDR3 DNA, CDR3 protein. A D gene is named only where the DNA matches it firmly. Clone sizes are given selectively: once, few, many, or a class where the clone is expanded.

j_gene: TRBJ2-3
d_gene: -
v_gene: TRBV5-4
abundance: few
CDR3nt: TGTGCCAGCAGCTTGACCTTTTCTGAGGATACGCAGTATTTT
CDR3aa: CASSLTFSEDTQYF

j_gene: TRBJ2-7
d_gene: TRBD2
v_gene: TRBV6-5
abundance: few
CDR3nt: TGTGCCAGCAGTTACTCGGCGACTAGCGGAAACTACGAGCAGTACTTC
CDR3aa: CASSYSATSGNYEQYF

j_gene: TRBJ2-7
d_gene: -
v_gene: TRBV5-6
abundance: -
CDR3nt: TGTGCCAGCAGCCCCCTTGGAACCTGGTACGAGCAGTACTTC
CDR3aa: CASSPLGTWYEQYF

j_gene: TRBJ2-7
d_gene: TRBD2
v_gene: TRBV10-3
abundance: -
CDR3nt: TGTGCCATCAGCAAAGGTGTGGCGGGGGGTTACGAGCAGTACTTC
CDR3aa: CAISKGVAGGYEQYF

j_gene: TRBJ2-5
d_gene: TRBD2
v_gene: TRBV5-1
abundance: -
CDR3nt: TGCGCCAGCAGCTTCGGGACTAGCGACCAAGAGACCCAGTACTTC
CDR3aa: CASSFGTSDQETQYF

j_gene: TRBJ2-7
d_gene: -
v_gene: TRBV5-1
abundance: -
CDR3nt: TGCGCCAGCAGCTTGGGGGACACCGATCGTGAGCAGTACTTC
CDR3aa: CASSLGDTDREQYF

j_gene: TRBJ1-5
d_gene: -
v_gene: TRBV9
abundance: -
CDR3nt: TGTGCCAGCAGCGCAGGAAATGGGGGGCAGCCCCAGCATTTT
CDR3aa: CASSAGNGGQPQHF

j_gene: TRBJ2-1
d_gene: -
v_gene: TRBV5-5
abundance: few
CDR3nt: TGTGCCAGCAGCCCTGCCTGGGTGAATGAGCAGTTCTTC
CDR3aa: CASSPAWVNEQFF

j_gene: TRBJ1-4
d_gene: -
v_gene: TRBV2
abundance: few
CDR3nt: TGTGCCAGCAGGAAAAATACAGGGATCGGGAATGAAAAACTGTTTTTT
CDR3aa: CASRKNTGIGNEKLFF

j_gene: TRBJ2-1
d_gene: -
v_gene: TRBV4-1
abundance: few
CDR3nt: TGCGCCAGCAGCCAAGACTTCTATAGGGTTGAGCAGTTCTTC
CDR3aa: CASSQDFYRVEQFF

j_gene: TRBJ2-2
d_gene: TRBD1
v_gene: TRBV14
abundance: -
CDR3nt: TGTGCCAGCAGCCACGGCGTTGGACAGGGGTATACCGGGGAGCTGTTTTTT
CDR3aa: CASSHGVGQGYTGELFF

j_gene: TRBJ2-7
d_gene: TRBD2
v_gene: TRBV5-1
abundance: -
CDR3nt: TGCGCCAGCAGCCTGGGACTAGCGGGTTGGGGATCCTACGAGCAGTACTTC
CDR3aa: CASSLGLAGWGSYEQYF

j_gene: TRBJ2-7
d_gene: -
v_gene: TRBV18
abundance: -
CDR3nt: TGTGCCAGCTCACCCCGGGCCTCAGGGGTGGGCTACGAGCAGTACTTC
CDR3aa: CASSPRASGVGYEQYF

j_gene: TRBJ1-1
d_gene: TRBD1
v_gene: TRBV7-8
abundance: -
CDR3nt: TGTGCCAGCAGCTTCTTGACAGGGGGCACTGAAGCTTTCTTT
CDR3aa: CASSFLTGGTEAFF

j_gene: TRBJ1-1
d_gene: TRBD1
v_gene: TRBV7-2
abundance: -
CDR3nt: TGTGCCAGCAGCGTACAGGGGCCCCCCGTGAACACTGAAGCTTTCTTT
CDR3aa: CASSVQGPPVNTEAFF

j_gene: TRBJ1-2
d_gene: -
v_gene: TRBV5-6
abundance: few
CDR3nt: TGTGCCAGCAGCTTGGGGCCCGGGTCCTACTATGGCTACACCTTC
CDR3aa: CASSLGPGSYYGYTF

j_gene: TRBJ2-2
d_gene: -
v_gene: TRBV7-2
abundance: few
CDR3nt: TGTGCCAGCAGCTTGCTCTGGGAGGTCGGGGAGCTGTTTTTT
CDR3aa: CASSLLWEVGELFF

j_gene: TRBJ2-7
d_gene: -
v_gene: TRBV2
abundance: -
CDR3nt: TGTGCCAGCAGTGCGGTCTTTGCATCTCTCGAGCAGTACTTC
CDR3aa: CASSAVFASLEQYF

j_gene: TRBJ2-2
d_gene: -
v_gene: TRBV7-6
abundance: few
CDR3nt: TGTGCCAGCAGCTCAGCGGCCGGGGGCTTCACCGGGGAGCTGTTTTTT
CDR3aa: CASSSAAGGFTGELFF

j_gene: TRBJ2-1
d_gene: TRBD2
v_gene: TRBV7-9
abundance: -
CDR3nt: TGTGCCAGCAGCTTGCGGGAGTATAAGGATGAGCAGTTCTTC
CDR3aa: CASSLREYKDEQFF

j_gene: TRBJ2-7
d_gene: TRBD1
v_gene: TRBV7-2
abundance: few
CDR3nt: TGTGCCAGCAGCTTATACAGGGACAGTTCCGAGCAGTACTTC
CDR3aa: CASSLYRDSSEQYF

j_gene: TRBJ1-5
d_gene: -
v_gene: TRBV10-3
abundance: -
CDR3nt: TGTGCCATCAGTGACAGCCTTAGCAATCAGCCCCAGCATTTT
CDR3aa: CAISDSLSNQPQHF

j_gene: TRBJ2-5
d_gene: TRBD2
v_gene: TRBV28
abundance: -
CDR3nt: TGTGCCAGCCTAGCGGGAGTCCAAGAGACCCAGTACTTC
CDR3aa: CASLAGVQETQYF

j_gene: TRBJ2-7
d_gene: -
v_gene: TRBV29-1
abundance: few
CDR3nt: TGCAGCGTCCGGCCTCAGGCGACCTACGAGCAGTACTTC
CDR3aa: CSVRPQATYEQYF

j_gene: TRBJ2-3
d_gene: -
v_gene: TRBV21-1
abundance: few
CDR3nt: TGTGCCAGCAGTCTTTTCGGACTAGCGGACCGCACAGATACGCAGTATTTT
CDR3aa: CASSLFGLADRTDTQYF

j_gene: TRBJ2-5
d_gene: -
v_gene: TRBV21-1
abundance: few
CDR3nt: TGTGCCAAGCTCGTGGGATGCCTGTTACAGCGAGAGACCCAGTACTTC
CDR3aa: CAKLVGCLLQRETQYF

j_gene: TRBJ1-2
d_gene: -
v_gene: TRBV2
abundance: few
CDR3nt: TGTGCCAGCAGTGAAGGTGCACCAGCTAACTATGGCTACACCTTC
CDR3aa: CASSEGAPANYGYTF

j_gene: TRBJ2-1
d_gene: -
v_gene: TRBV11-2
abundance: -
CDR3nt: TGTGCCAGCAGTTTTGACAGTTACAATGAGCAGTTCTTC
CDR3aa: CASSFDSYNEQFF

j_gene: TRBJ2-3
d_gene: TRBD2
v_gene: TRBV6-5
abundance: -
CDR3nt: TGTGCCAGCAGTTACGGTCTAGCGGGCGGTACAGATACGCAGTATTTT
CDR3aa: CASSYGLAGGTDTQYF

j_gene: TRBJ1-2
d_gene: -
v_gene: TRBV28
abundance: -
CDR3nt: TGTGCCAGCAGTTATGGGGGGGCTTATGGCTACACCTTC
CDR3aa: CASSYGGAYGYTF

j_gene: TRBJ2-1
d_gene: -
v_gene: TRBV9
abundance: -
CDR3nt: TGTGCCAGCAGCGTAGAGGGTGACTGGTACAATGAGCAGTTCTTC
CDR3aa: CASSVEGDWYNEQFF

j_gene: TRBJ2-1
d_gene: -
v_gene: TRBV28
abundance: -
CDR3nt: TGTGCCAGCAGTCGTGAACGGAACCATTACGCCTACAATGAGCAGTTCTTC
CDR3aa: CASSRERNHYAYNEQFF

j_gene: TRBJ2-7
d_gene: TRBD2
v_gene: TRBV7-2
abundance: few
CDR3nt: TGTGCCAGCAGCCCAGGACTAGCTACCTACGAGCAGTACTTC
CDR3aa: CASSPGLATYEQYF

j_gene: TRBJ2-1
d_gene: TRBD2
v_gene: TRBV7-2
abundance: -
CDR3nt: TGTGCCAGCAGCCGGACTAGCGGGGACAACGAGCAGTTCTTC
CDR3aa: CASSRTSGDNEQFF

j_gene: TRBJ2-7
d_gene: -
v_gene: TRBV10-3
abundance: few
CDR3nt: TGTGCCATCAGTGGATGGGTACCCCCAAACCCCGACGAGCAGTACTTC
CDR3aa: CAISGWVPPNPDEQYF

j_gene: TRBJ2-7
d_gene: TRBD1
v_gene: TRBV4-1
abundance: -
CDR3nt: TGCGCCAGCAGCCAAGTGAGACAGGGGACGGGGCTTGTCTACGAGCAGTACTTC
CDR3aa: CASSQVRQGTGLVYEQYF

j_gene: TRBJ2-3
d_gene: -
v_gene: TRBV6-5
abundance: -
CDR3nt: TGTGCCAGCAGTTACTCGTCGCCGGCCCCAGATACGCAGTATTTT
CDR3aa: CASSYSSPAPDTQYF

j_gene: TRBJ2-1
d_gene: -
v_gene: TRBV7-3
abundance: -
CDR3nt: TGTGCCAGCAGCTTGTGGCGGAGCTCCTACAATGAGCAGTTCTTC
CDR3aa: CASSLWRSSYNEQFF

j_gene: TRBJ1-1
d_gene: -
v_gene: TRBV7-9
abundance: -
CDR3nt: TGTGCCAGCAGCAACCAGGACGGGGACACTGAAGCTTTCTTT
CDR3aa: CASSNQDGDTEAFF

j_gene: TRBJ2-7
d_gene: -
v_gene: TRBV18
abundance: few
CDR3nt: TGTGCCAGCACGCTGGGGTACGAGCAGTACTTC
CDR3aa: CASTLGYEQYF